A selection of T cell receptor beta chains follows, all from one sample in a study of radiotherapy plus CTLA-4 blockade in lung cancer. Generated by immunoSEQ multiplex PCR, the TCRdb table keeps only in-frame clones and is missing some. The sample has tens of thousands of clones; more than 75% are singletons. Material: peripheral blood, obtained from a patient treated with radiotherapy plus ipilimumab. These receptors were collected from a human donor with non-small cell lung cancer who had a complete response to radiotherapy plus ipilimumab. Both conserved end residues are part of each CDR3.

V gene,J gene,CDR3 protein
TRBV5-6,TRBJ1-1,CASSLTGTKNTEAFF
TRBV10-3,TRBJ2-1,CAISGLDYEQFF
TRBV19,TRBJ2-3,CASSIKKGAVPADTQYF
TRBV2,TRBJ1-4,CASRKGREKLFF
TRBV2,TRBJ1-2,CASSEVEGKVNGYTF
TRBV30,TRBJ1-3,CANHRLYSGNTIYF
TRBV7-9,TRBJ2-1,CASSLAVGGGASDEQFF
TRBV10-3,TRBJ2-1,CAISLNNEQFF
TRBV20-1,TRBJ2-3,CSARVEDTQYF
TRBV12-5,TRBJ2-5,CASGRDSVTQYF
TRBV4-1,TRBJ2-3,CASRGDYITDTQYF
TRBV7-2,TRBJ2-1,CASRQGLLAKRTYNEQFF
TRBV30,TRBJ1-2,CAGSRGLYGYTF
TRBV30,TRBJ2-6,CAWSVGGVTGANVLTF
TRBV2,TRBJ1-1,CASSEVEGTEAFF
TRBV9,TRBJ2-2,CASSLGQENTGELFF
TRBV5-4,TRBJ2-2,CASSLSLADTGELFF
TRBV5-4,TRBJ2-5,CASSRNRETQYF
TRBV6-1,TRBJ1-5,CASESGNQPQHF
TRBV27,TRBJ2-1,CASHSRNDNEQFF
TRBV6-5,TRBJ1-1,CASSSPTGRYNEAFF
TRBV7-8,TRBJ2-1,CASSLRLDNEQFF
TRBV6-1,TRBJ1-5,CASSVGQTSNQPQHF
TRBV6-5,TRBJ2-5,CASSYLAGRAQYF
TRBV6-1,TRBJ2-2,CAISRGGSATGELFF
TRBV5-1,TRBJ2-1,CASSLVSFGTVRNEQFF
TRBV10-3,TRBJ1-3,CAISESKGILGNTIYF
TRBV5-5,TRBJ1-2,CASSAGGYGYTF
TRBV5-1,TRBJ2-5,CASSSALTGSQETQYF
TRBV5-4,TRBJ2-5,CASSPAKGGGAGETQYF
TRBV7-9,TRBJ1-4,CASSLASGGGGEKLFF
TRBV7-2,TRBJ2-5,CASSLAGHETQYF
TRBV5-1,TRBJ1-4,CASSLARGTGRGATNEKLFF
TRBV5-1,TRBJ2-1,CASSLPGTEYNEQFF
TRBV13,TRBJ1-3,CASSLPYKSGNTIYF
TRBV25-1,TRBJ1-4,CASSASTGANEKLFF
TRBV18,TRBJ1-2,CASSPIRQGWSYGYTF
TRBV6-5,TRBJ2-7,CASRQAYEQYF
TRBV7-9,TRBJ1-4,CASSPRTAATNEKLFF
TRBV27,TRBJ1-1,CASRRVLNTEAFF
TRBV6-5,TRBJ2-7,CASSRGDREQYF
TRBV7-2,TRBJ1-2,CASSLGTGGNYGYTF
TRBV5-6,TRBJ1-5,CASSFWDRSQPQHF
TRBV6-1,TRBJ2-4,CASNSGVAKNIQYF
TRBV6-1,TRBJ1-1,CASRFRGRVNTEAFF
TRBV4-1,TRBJ2-1,CASSQDKASGAYNEQFF
TRBV10-1,TRBJ1-2,CASSDRLGSYTF
TRBV6-5,TRBJ1-5,CASSPQQDQPQHF
TRBV7-2,TRBJ2-1,CASSPLGFEQFF
TRBV13,TRBJ2-1,CASSLDPRLNNEQFF
TRBV19,TRBJ2-3,CASSPGTAPSTDTQYF
TRBV5-6,TRBJ1-2,CASSFSLGYTF
TRBV5-4,TRBJ2-1,CASSSTVLAASYNEQFF
TRBV7-2,TRBJ1-5,CASSLVTGGNQPQHF
TRBV11-2,TRBJ1-1,CASSLGGGEGFAEAFF
TRBV5-4,TRBJ2-6,CASSLGQLLSGANVLTF
TRBV12-5,TRBJ1-5,CASGPPGGNQPQHF